This T cell receptor (beta chain) was captured in a study of identical twins. Template switching introduced a universal primer site, and the cDNA bore unique molecular identifiers. One entry per CDR3 protein results from TCRdb running MiXCR on the 5' RACE reads. The sample lists some 330,000 distinct CDR3 sequences, roughly 9% occurring once. Comments on this clonotype: Its antigen is not known.

Notes on the study in general: A cross-sectional statistical analysis, not follow-up of the same donors, supported the conclusions.

The V end was cut by 3 bases, the J end by 5 bases, with 5 bases between. The CDR3 is made up of 13 amino acids. Germline CDR1 and CDR2: SGHNT and YENEEA. This TCR was sampled from a woman aged 50 to 60 in good health. This chain joins TRBV11-3 and TRBJ1-6; D gene unclear. The sequencing sample was made of naive T cells sorted from blood. This CDR3 reads CASSLKNNSPLHF. CDR3 in DNA: TGTGCCAGCAGCTTGAAGAATAATTCACCCCTCCACTTT.